The next 5 T cell receptor beta chains were all read from a single sample in a study of T cells in Graves' hyperthyroidism and ophthalmopathy. Regions amplified from RNA transcripts were the TCR beta CDR3 regions. A set of HTBI primers served as the primers for a first-round RT-PCR of the TCR CDR3. TCRdb re-analysed the multiplex PCR reads in MiXCR, keeping a single row per CDR3 protein. The sample shows about 350,000 distinct CDR3 sequences, around 14% of them seen only once. Material: blood. The receptors here all came from a woman aged 25 to 39 with Graves' hyperthyroidism.

This clonotype occurred many times. This CDR3 is CSVAGVTHSYEQYF. DNA for the CDR3: TGCAGCGTTGCAGGGGTTACACACTCCTACGAGCAGTACTTC. The V call is TRBV29-1, the J call TRBJ2-7, with D maybe TRBD1 (6 bases). Trimming cost V 4 bases and J 0 bases, with 13 bases left between them. There are 14 residues in the CDR3. Germline loops: CDR1 SQVTM, CDR2 ANQGSEA.

This clonotype was counted at least ten times. This chain joins TRBV6-1 and TRBJ2-3; 7 positions match TRBD1. Germline V lookup: CDR1 MNHNS, CDR2 SASEGT. The CDR3 is 17 amino acids. Trimming removed 5 bases from V and 0 bases from J; junction bases left unmatched: 11. CDR3 residues: CASSFRQGALSTDTQYF. CDR3 sequence (DNA): TGTGCCAGCAGTTTTCGACAGGGCGCCCTTAGCACAGATACGCAGTATTTT.

The table lists this clonotype with many counts. The rearrangement joins TRBV15 to TRBJ2-1, with 10 nucleotides matching TRBD2. The V segment lost 5 bases and the J segment 4 bases; nucleotides outside the gene matches: 23. Germline CDR1 is LNHNV and CDR2 is YYDKDF (reference sequence). The CDR3 runs 21 residues. CDR3 protein: CATSLGGRGWVLAGEYNEQFF. For the CDR3, the DNA is TGTGCCACCAGCCTCGGGGGCCGGGGGTGGGTCCTAGCGGGGGAGTACAATGAGCAGTTCTTC.

This clonotype was observed a few times. V gene TRBV4-3 combines with J gene TRBJ2-3, with no clear D. The CDR3 contains 15 residues. Germline CDR1 LGHNA, CDR2 YSLEER. Trimming left V 0 bases short and J 4 bases short, with 11 bases between. The CDR3 reads CASSQEESGSDTQYF. For the CDR3, the DNA is TGCGCCAGCAGCCAAGAGGAGTCAGGATCAGATACGCAGTATTTT.

This clonotype was counted only a few times. The chain joins TRBV5-1 to TRBJ2-7; 11 nucleotides match TRBD2. V shed 1 base and J 5 bases; nucleotides not matched to a gene: 5. Germline lookup yields CDR1 SGHRS and CDR2 YFSETQ. The CDR3 sequence is 15 residues long. The CDR3 region is CASSLIAGGPDEQYF. CDR3 sequence (DNA): TGCGCCAGCAGCTTGATAGCGGGAGGGCCGGACGAGCAGTACTTC.